These T cell receptor beta chains were read from a single sample in a study of T cell responses to AZD1222 COVID-19 vaccine. Libraries were prepared by immunoSEQ multiplex PCR; TCRdb keeps only in-frame clonotypes and omits some of them. The sample lists tens of thousands of clones, 87% occurring once. This material consisted of peripheral blood, taken on day 0 of AZD1222 vaccination. These receptors were taken from an adult in good health. CDR3s include the opening cysteine and the closing phenylalanine or tryptophan. D genes are given only for firm matches. The size of a clone is reported for some rows only, either as once, few or many, or as a class for expanded clones.

j_call: TRBJ1-2
v_call: TRBV6-5
d_call: NA
clone_size: NA
cdr3_aa: CASSRTVPANYGYTF
cdr3_nt: TGTGCCAGCAGCCGGACAGTACCAGCTAACTATGGCTACACCTTC

j_call: TRBJ1-5
v_call: TRBV28
d_call: TRBD1
clone_size: once
cdr3_aa: CASIRQGGSNQPQHF
cdr3_nt: TGTGCCAGCATACGACAGGGGGGTAGCAATCAGCCCCAGCATTTT

j_call: TRBJ2-1
v_call: TRBV19
d_call: NA
clone_size: NA
cdr3_aa: CASSIGQVSYNEQFF
cdr3_nt: TGTGCCAGTAGTATCGGGCAGGTCAGCTACAATGAGCAGTTCTTC

j_call: TRBJ1-2
v_call: TRBV15
d_call: NA
clone_size: NA
cdr3_aa: CATSKTAPRVGYTF
cdr3_nt: TGTGCCACCAGCAAAACCGCCCCAAGGGTTGGCTACACCTTC

j_call: TRBJ1-3
v_call: TRBV11-2
d_call: NA
clone_size: NA
cdr3_aa: CASAKGGTGNTIYF
cdr3_nt: TGTGCCAGCGCCAAAGGGGGGACTGGAAACACCATATATTTT

j_call: TRBJ2-3
v_call: TRBV5-1
d_call: NA
clone_size: NA
cdr3_aa: CASSGTTSTDTQYF
cdr3_nt: TGCGCCAGCTCAGGGACAACGAGCACAGATACGCAGTATTTT

j_call: TRBJ1-5
v_call: TRBV3-1/TRBV3-2
d_call: NA
clone_size: NA
cdr3_aa: CASSQDEVQPQHF
cdr3_nt: TGTGCCAGCAGCCAAGATGAGGTTCAGCCCCAGCATTTT

j_call: TRBJ2-5
v_call: TRBV7-3
d_call: NA
clone_size: NA
cdr3_aa: CASSPDYRETQYF
cdr3_nt: TGTGCCAGCAGCCCCGACTACCGGGAGACCCAGTACTTC

j_call: TRBJ2-5
v_call: TRBV2
d_call: NA
clone_size: NA
cdr3_aa: CASTFIGETQYF
cdr3_nt: TGTGCCAGCACCTTTATCGGGGAGACCCAGTACTTC

j_call: TRBJ2-2
v_call: TRBV7-3
d_call: TRBD2
clone_size: NA
cdr3_aa: CASSLMVAGNTGELFF
cdr3_nt: TGTGCCAGCAGCTTAATGGTAGCGGGGAACACCGGGGAGCTGTTTTTT

j_call: TRBJ1-1
v_call: TRBV3-1/TRBV3-2
d_call: NA
clone_size: NA
cdr3_aa: CASSQADTEAFF
cdr3_nt: TGTGCCAGCAGCCAAGCGGACACTGAAGCTTTCTTT

j_call: TRBJ1-2
v_call: TRBV20-1
d_call: NA
clone_size: NA
cdr3_aa: CSASSANYGYTF
cdr3_nt: TGCAGTGCTAGTAGTGCTAACTATGGCTACACCTTC

j_call: TRBJ1-3
v_call: TRBV11-3
d_call: TRBD1
clone_size: NA
cdr3_aa: CASSSSGDRGNTIYF
cdr3_nt: TGTGCCAGCAGCTCCTCGGGGGACAGGGGAAACACCATATATTTT

j_call: TRBJ2-4
v_call: TRBV3-1/TRBV3-2
d_call: NA
clone_size: NA
cdr3_aa: CASSPGTTWGIQYF
cdr3_nt: TGTGCCAGCAGCCCGGGGACCACATGGGGCATTCAGTACTTC

j_call: TRBJ2-2
v_call: TRBV19
d_call: NA
clone_size: NA
cdr3_aa: CASSAGDTGELFF
cdr3_nt: TGTGCCAGTAGTGCAGGGGACACCGGGGAGCTGTTTTTT

j_call: TRBJ2-7
v_call: TRBV6-6
d_call: NA
clone_size: NA
cdr3_aa: CASSKKIYEQYF
cdr3_nt: TGTGCCAGCAGCAAAAAAATCTACGAGCAGTACTTC

j_call: TRBJ2-7
v_call: TRBV11-3
d_call: NA
clone_size: once
cdr3_aa: CASSLLPYALEVGEQYF
cdr3_nt: TGTGCCAGCAGCTTATTGCCGTACGCTCTGGAGGTCGGCGAGCAGTACTTC

j_call: TRBJ2-3
v_call: TRBV5-6
d_call: NA
clone_size: NA
cdr3_aa: CASTFLRGGPGDTQYF
cdr3_nt: TGTGCCAGCACCTTCCTTCGTGGTGGGCCGGGGGATACGCAGTATTTT

j_call: TRBJ2-7
v_call: TRBV10-3
d_call: NA
clone_size: NA
cdr3_aa: CATHRDTGVKQYF
cdr3_nt: TGTGCCACCCATCGGGACACCGGTGTCAAGCAGTACTTC

j_call: TRBJ2-7
v_call: TRBV6-5
d_call: NA
clone_size: once
cdr3_aa: CASSLVGAATYEQYF
cdr3_nt: TGTGCCAGCAGTTTAGTAGGGGCCGCTACCTACGAGCAGTACTTC

j_call: TRBJ2-7
v_call: TRBV2
d_call: NA
clone_size: NA
cdr3_aa: CASSGRGHSYEQYF
cdr3_nt: TGTGCCAGCAGTGGACGCGGGCACTCCTACGAGCAGTACTTC